This T cell receptor (beta chain) was observed in a study of blood T cell repertoires in COVID-19. Background on the study: The United States, Italy and Spain supplied acute and convalescent COVID-19 samples. The cDNA or gDNA used as material had been derived from T cells, B-cell-depleted T cells, or PBMCs.

CDR1 is SGDLS, CDR2 YYNGEE, per germline. The V and J ends lost 3 bases and 6 bases respectively, with 12 bases between them. The CDR3 extends over 14 amino acids. Authors' processing steps: Reference gene primer amplification in the assay estimated nucleated cell counts. The method was immunoSEQ multiplex PCR; TCRdb's version includes in-frame clones alone and lacks a portion of them. V, J and clone size reflect that table, while D and trimming were determined from the DNA. The table includes about 200,000 clones, roughly 80% detected once. The TCR was taken from a woman aged 35 to 49 with COVID-19, enrolled during active disease. The rearrangement uses TRBV9 and TRBJ2-2, with D possibly TRBD1 on 5 matching bases. Material: peripheral blood. CDR3 nucleotide sequence: TGTGCCAGCAGCGAGGGGCTGGCCGCCGGGGAGCTGTTTTTT. The encoded protein is CASSEGLAAGELFF.